One sample yielded the 10 T cell receptor beta chains listed below, sequenced in a study of blood T cell repertoires in COVID-19. Clones were read by immunoSEQ multiplex PCR, and TCRdb kept only the in-frame ones, dropping some. This sample carries some 67,000 clones, about four fifths of them seen once, and the ten largest clones take approximately 6.8%. The source material was peripheral blood. These receptors originate from a woman aged 55-70 years with acute or convalescent COVID-19.

The table lists this clone with a count of one. This chain joins TRBV7-2 and TRBJ1-2; weak D call: TRBD1 (6 bases). The V end was cut by 5 bases, the J end by 6 bases, with 13 bases between. CDR1 SGHTA and CDR2 FQGNSA come from the germline V gene. This CDR3 has 13 amino acids. The CDR3: CASSPDRVNGYTF. In nucleotides, the CDR3 is TGTGCCAGCAGCCCGGACAGAGTCAATGGCTACACCTTC.

The chain carries TRBV6-1 and TRBJ1-3; D unclear. The CDR3 runs to 15 residues. CDR1 is MNHNS and CDR2 is SASEGT in the germline V gene. Trimming left V 2 bases short and J 0 bases short, with 8 bases between. CDR3: CASSEREFSGNTIYF. For the CDR3, the DNA is TGTGCCAGCAGTGAACGGGAATTCTCTGGAAACACCATATATTTT.

The chain links TRBV6-2 or TRBV6-3 to TRBJ1-5; D unclear. The germline V and J ends were trimmed by 0 bases and 4 bases, with 4 bases remaining between them. CDR1 MNHEY and CDR2 SVGEGT come from the germline V gene. CDR3 length equals 13 residues. CDR3 DNA: TGTGCCAGCAGTTACTCACAGAATCAGCCCCAGCATTTT. Translating it yields CASSYSQNQPQHF.

The CDR3 spells CASSLAVGGSGANVLTF. DNA of the CDR3: TGTGCCAGCAGCTTAGCGGTCGGGGGCTCTGGGGCCAACGTCCTGACTTTC. The rearrangement joins TRBV11-1 to TRBJ2-6; D perhaps matches TRBD2 (6 bases). V gave up 0 bases and J gave up 0 bases, with 9 bases separating them. The CDR3 sequence is 17 residues long. Germline V gene data show CDR1 as SGHAT and CDR2 as FQDESV (reference sequence).

The chain employs TRBV7-2 and TRBJ2-5; TRBD2 matches at 11 bases. V was pared by 3 bases and J by 2 bases, with 5 bases of the junction left unmatched. The CDR3 totals 16 residues. Looked up from germline, CDR1 is SGHTA and CDR2 is FQGNSA. CDR3 DNA sequence: TGTGCCAGCAGCTTTACTAGCGGGGGTTCACAAGAGACCCAGTACTTC. It translates to CASSFTSGGSQETQYF.

The chain is built from TRBV24-1 and TRBJ2-3; 12 bases agree with TRBD2. CDR1 is KGHDR, CDR2 SFDVKD, per germline. CDR3 length: 16 amino acids. The V and J ends lost 4 bases and 4 bases, in that order; junction bases with no gene match: 5. This CDR3 is CATSDPSGGAADTQYF. In DNA, the CDR3 is TGTGCCACCAGTGACCCTAGCGGGGGGGCGGCAGATACGCAGTATTTT.

V gene TRBV7-3 combines with J gene TRBJ2-3, with 7 bases that match TRBD1. CDR3 size: 15 residues. Unmatched junction bases numbered 4, after V lost 2 bases and J lost 2 bases. Germline lookup yields CDR1 SGHTA and CDR2 FQGTGA. DNA of the CDR3: TGTGCCAGCAGCTTATGGGACAGACACACAGATACGCAGTATTTT. Translation gives CASSLWDRHTDTQYF.

The chain couples TRBV18 to TRBJ2-2, with no clear D. The CDR3 totals 13 residues. V was shortened by 6 bases and J by 6 bases, with 11 bases between the two germline ends. Germline V gene data show CDR1 as KGHSH and CDR2 as LQKENI. The CDR3 spells CASSTSVAGELFF. The CDR3 DNA reads as TGTGCCAGCTCTACATCCGTGGCCGGGGAGCTGTTTTTT.

V and J are TRBV27 and TRBJ1-1, with TRBD1 matching 7 bases. The junction had 2 bases not matched to a gene; V was cut back by 6 bases and J by 1 base. This CDR3 spans 13 amino acids. Germline-derived CDR1 and CDR2 are MNHEY and SMNVEV (reference sequence). This chain's CDR3 is CASSRTGNTEAFF. The CDR3 DNA is TGTGCCAGCAGCAGGACAGGGAACACTGAAGCTTTCTTT.

A remark on this clone: Other DNA sequences of this sample code for an identical CDR3. The chain links TRBV19 to TRBJ2-2, with 10 bases matching TRBD2. The CDR3 is 16 amino acids. V lost 3 bases, J lost 5 bases, and 6 bases stayed unmatched. The germline V gene encodes CDR1 LNHDA and CDR2 SQIVND (reference sequence). CDR3 loop: CASSIRTSGGTGELFF. The CDR3 DNA reads TGTGCCAGTAGTATCCGGACTAGCGGTGGGACCGGGGAGCTGTTTTTT.